Below, 13 T cell receptor beta chains from the same sample are listed, as sequenced in a study of T cell changes during pregnancy in multiple sclerosis. Profiled with immunoSEQ multiplex PCR; TCRdb holds only in-frame clones, not every one. The repertoire consists of about 96,000 clones, with approximately 92% occurring once and the leading ten covering roughly 3%. The sample consisted of peripheral blood, taken in the first trimester of pregnancy. The receptors stem from a female donor with multiple sclerosis, enrolled in a pregnancy study.

This clone occurred a few times. This chain joins TRBV10-1 and TRBJ2-2; 11 bases fit TRBD2. V gave up 2 bases and J gave up 2 bases; unmatched junction bases: 16. CDR1 is WNHNN and CDR2 is SYGVQD in the germline V gene (reference sequence). The CDR3 contains 21 residues. The CDR3 loop reads CASSEPLDKLAGDLNTGELFF. The CDR3 DNA is TGCGCCAGCAGTGAGCCCCTGGACAAACTAGCGGGAGACCTTAACACCGGGGAGCTGTTTTTT.

V usage is TRBV6-5 and J usage is TRBJ1-2, with D tentatively TRBD1 (6 bases). Germline assignment: CDR1 MNHEY and CDR2 SVGAGI. Deletions cut 2 bases from V and 3 bases from J, with 7 bases between. The CDR3 contains 13 residues. Written as DNA, the CDR3 is TGTGCCAGCAGTTACGAGGGGGACTATGGCTACACCTTC. It yields the protein CASSYEGDYGYTF.

The chain uses TRBV5-1 and TRBJ2-5; D is possibly TRBD1 (6 bases). CDR3 length equals 15 residues. Trimming cost V 4 bases and J 5 bases, with 18 bases left between them. Per germline, CDR1 SGHRS and CDR2 YFSETQ. CDR3 loop: CASSLEQGAGETQYF. The CDR3 nucleotides read TGCGCCAGCAGCCTCGAACAGGGTGCCGGGGAGACCCAGTACTTC.

This clone was seen more than once but under ten times. The chain links TRBV10-3 to TRBJ2-1; the match to TRBD1 covers 7 bases. J gave up 5 bases and V 5 bases, and 9 bases lay outside the gene matches. This CDR3 has 15 amino acids. Germline-derived CDR1 and CDR2 are ENHRY and SYGVKD. CDR3 loop: CAISLRQGINNEQFF. DNA for the CDR3: TGTGCCATCAGTCTAAGACAGGGAATAAACAATGAGCAGTTCTTC.

The CDR3 nucleotides are TGTGCCAGCAGCGCAAAGGGACAGGTGAGGTACGAGCAGTACTTC. This translates into CASSAKGQVRYEQYF. This chain joins TRBV5-6 and TRBJ2-7; TRBD1 matches 8 bases. Germline V CDR1 and CDR2: SGHDT, YYEEEE. The CDR3 totals 15 residues. The V segment lost 4 bases and the J segment 4 bases; nucleotides outside the gene matches: 10.

In the case of this clone: This sample also contains other DNA sequences that code for the same CDR3. The J gene is TRBJ2-7, the V gene TRBV7-2; D uncertain. Trimming took 5 bases from V and 2 from J, leaving 7 bases between them. Germline lookup yields CDR1 SGHTA and CDR2 FQGNSA. The CDR3 extends over 12 amino acids. As DNA, the CDR3 is TGTGCCAGCAGCCGAACTACCTACGAGCAGTACTTC. It codes for CASSRTTYEQYF.

The chain is built from TRBV7-3 and TRBJ2-1; 12 nucleotides agree with TRBD2. CDR1 and CDR2 (germline): SGHTA, FQGTGA. V lost 2 bases to trimming and J lost 6 bases; unmatched junction nucleotides: 2. The CDR3 loop spans 15 amino acids. The CDR3 loop is CASSLLAGGLNEQFF. CDR3 coding DNA: TGTGCCAGCAGCTTACTAGCGGGAGGGCTCAATGAGCAGTTCTTC.

The V call is TRBV4-3, the J call TRBJ2-1; 10 positions match TRBD1. Germline assignment: CDR1 LGHNA and CDR2 YSLEER. V trimming: 0 bases; J trimming: 3 bases; junction bases outside the gene matches: 2. The CDR3 covers 16 residues. The CDR3 DNA reads TGCGCCAGCAGCCAAGAATGGACAGGGGGCTACAATGAGCAGTTCTTC. This gives the protein CASSQEWTGGYNEQFF.

This chain uses TRBV19 with TRBJ2-1; 12 nucleotides agree with TRBD2. V trimming: 6 bases; J trimming: 0 bases; junction bases outside the gene matches: 9. The length of the CDR3 is 18 residues. The germline gives CDR1 LNHDA, CDR2 SQIVND (reference sequence). CDR3 in DNA: TGTGCCAGTAGCAACGGGACTAGCGGGCCTAGCTCCTACAATGAGCAGTTCTTC. Amino acids: CASSNGTSGPSSYNEQFF.

The chain couples TRBV7-9 to TRBJ1-1, with D perhaps TRBD1 (5 bases). Germline-derived CDR1 and CDR2 are SEHNR and FQNEAQ (reference sequence). The CDR3 has 15 amino acids. With 5 bases removed from V and 1 base from J, the gap between germline ends came to 14 bases. As DNA, the CDR3 is TGTGCCAGCAGCCCTGGGTGGGGGGAGAACACTGAAGCTTTCTTT. Protein: CASSPGWGENTEAFF.

The chain recombines TRBV15 with TRBJ2-7; 12 bases fit TRBD1. The trim removed 5 bases at V and 6 bases at J, leaving 2 bases unmatched. Germline V gene sequence: CDR1 LNHNV, CDR2 YYDKDF (reference sequence). This CDR3 region has 13 residues. DNA of the CDR3: TGTGCCACCAGCGGGACAGGGGGCGGCGAGCAGTACTTC. Translation: CATSGTGGGEQYF.

This clone was picked up one time. V and J are TRBV14 and TRBJ1-1; weak D call: TRBD1 (5 bases). The ends were cut back, 1 base at V and 5 bases at J, with 17 bases in the middle. The V gene's germline CDR1 is SGHDN and CDR2 FVKESK. The CDR3 length is 16 residues. CDR3 protein: CASSQVPGGISTEAFF. The CDR3 coding sequence is TGTGCCAGCAGCCAAGTACCGGGGGGAATTTCGACTGAAGCTTTCTTT.

This chain links TRBV15 with TRBJ2-1; tentative D call: TRBD1 (6 bases). V was clipped by 5 bases and J by 2 bases, with 13 bases between them. Germline assignment: CDR1 LNHNV and CDR2 YYDKDF (reference sequence). The CDR3 loop spans 15 amino acids. CDR3 amino acids: CATSDDRPPYNEQFF. CDR3 coding DNA: TGTGCCACCAGCGATGACAGGCCTCCCTACAATGAGCAGTTCTTC.